This T cell receptor (beta chain) was profiled in a study of glioma-infiltrating T cells after dendritic cell vaccination. The primer mix had 60 V beta and 13 J beta primers. Sequencing was performed with immunoSEQ multiplex PCR; in TCRdb, only in-frame clones are kept and a portion is missing. This table has nearly 85,000 clones, about 90% appearing once. With regard to this clone: What it binds is not known.

General observations from the study: Higher TCR clonality did not directly relate to longer survival.

This CDR3 comprises 14 residues. The V end lost 0 bases, the J end lost 8 bases, and 11 bases lay between the germline ends. Germline lookup yields CDR1 SGHDT and CDR2 YYEEEE. The source of this sequence is a human donor with glioblastoma. This chain connects TRBV5-6 to TRBJ1-4, with D possibly matching TRBD1 (5 bases). The input for sequencing was blood, taken before dendritic cell vaccination. The CDR3 here is CASSLGQGREKLFF. CDR3 nucleotides: TGTGCCAGCAGCTTGGGGCAGGGTCGGGAAAAACTGTTTTTT. Based on the CDR3 plus reference TRBV5-6 and TRBJ1-4, the full variable domain is DAGVTQSPTHLIKTRGQQVTLRCSPKSGHDTVSWYQQALGQGPQFIFQYYEEEERQRGNFPDRFSGHQFPNYSSELNVNALLLGDSALYLCASSLGQGREKLFFGSGTQLSVL.